The rows below give T cell receptor beta chains drawn from one sample of a study of blood T cell repertoires in COVID-19. The data were produced by immunoSEQ multiplex PCR, yet TCRdb's version contains in-frame clones alone and is incomplete. The profile shows 25,000 to 30,000 clones, around 90% of them singletons. The sequenced sample consisted of peripheral blood. All receptors come from a human donor in a cohort sampled during active COVID-19. The CDR3 runs from the conserved cysteine through the conserved F or W. D genes are given only for firm matches. The size entry is marked missing in some rows and otherwise reads once, few, many or a size class.

>TRBD2|.|TRBV9|TRBJ2-3
TGTGCCAGCAGCGGGACTAGCGGGAGCACAGATACGCAGTATTTT
CASSGTSGSTDTQYF
>.|.|TRBV18|TRBJ2-3
TGTGCCAGCTCACCACCGCTAGTCCGCACAGATACGCAGTATTTT
CASSPPLVRTDTQYF
>TRBD2|once|TRBV5-4|TRBJ2-5
TGTGCCAGCAGCCGGGAGGGGGGGATCGGGCCCCAGTACTTC
CASSREGGIGPQYF
>.|.|TRBV6-5|TRBJ1-5
TGTGCCACTTTGGGGGGGGTATCAGGTCAGCCCCAGCATTTT
CATLGGVSGQPQHF
>.|.|TRBV6-5|TRBJ1-2
TGTGCCAGCAGCCCGGCGGGGGGGGAATGGGGCTACACCTTC
CASSPAGGEWGYTF
>.|.|TRBV9|TRBJ1-1
TGTGCCAGCAGCATGAGAACGAACACTGAAGCTTTCTTT
CASSMRTNTEAFF
>TRBD2|.|TRBV5-1|TRBJ2-7
TGCGCCAGCAGCTTTACGGGGGAGGGCCCCAACGAGCAGTACTTC
CASSFTGEGPNEQYF
>.|once|TRBV28|TRBJ2-1
TGTGCCAGCAGTTTACCGGGTCTATGGCAGTTCTTC
CASSLPGLWQFF
>TRBD2|.|TRBV7-3|TRBJ2-1
TGTGCCAGCAGCTCGGGAGGACTAGCTGGGAATGAGCAGTTCTTC
CASSSGGLAGNEQFF
>.|.|TRBV6-5|TRBJ1-4
TGTGCCGGAAAAACAGGGGAAAAACTGTTTTTT
CAGKTGEKLFF
>.|few|TRBV19|TRBJ2-2
TGTGCCAGTAGTGCGACAGGCCCCGGGGAGCTGTTTTTT
CASSATGPGELFF
>.|.|TRBV10-1|TRBJ1-2
TGCGCCAGCAGTGATGGAGCCTTGGGTGGCTACACCTTC
CASSDGALGGYTF
>TRBD1|.|TRBV6-6|TRBJ2-7
TGTGCCAGCAGCCCACAGGGGGCGAATTCCGACGAGCAGTACTTC
CASSPQGANSDEQYF
>TRBD1|.|TRBV28|TRBJ1-3
TGTGCCAGCAGCTCACCGGGACAGGAACTTGGAAACACCATATATTTT
CASSSPGQELGNTIYF
>TRBD2|.|TRBV7-9|TRBJ2-1
TGTGCCAGCAGCATCCGAAATAGCGGGGCGCATGACAATGAGCAGTTCTTC
CASSIRNSGAHDNEQFF